Listed below are T cell receptor beta chains from one sample, sequenced in a study of blood T cell repertoires in COVID-19. Method: immunoSEQ multiplex PCR; TCRdb's copy keeps in-frame clones and lacks some. The repertoire has 150,000 to 180,000 clones, around 83% of them found once; the top ten carry approximately 30%. Material for sequencing was peripheral blood. The receptors stem from a woman aged 55-69 years with acute or convalescent COVID-19. The CDR3 runs from the conserved cysteine through the conserved F or W.

V,CDR3
TRBV18,CASSPGRQETQYF
TRBV10-3,CAISEAYGEQFF
TRBV6-5,CASSRGQGWSPLHF
TRBV19,CASTLGRVRTEAFF
TRBV14,CASSQDWASVYRETQYF
TRBV4-1,CASSQRVMGNTEAFF
TRBV12-3/TRBV12-4,CASSFLSSQFF
TRBV9,CASSVNSGVDEQFF
TRBV29-1,CSVAWGEGGGYTF
TRBV27,CASSPWTGGSYEQYF
TRBV7-2,CASSLVYSGGSYGYTF
TRBV7-8,CASSFGHLNTEAFF
TRBV5-1,CASSSTEYSPLHF
TRBV7-9,CASSLRLGELFF
TRBV24-1,CATSGSGRYNEQFF
TRBV12-5,CASGLDWDRGREAFF
TRBV7-3,CASSLTSGGNVRGELFF
TRBV5-1,CASSRLKLGAPQETQYF
TRBV10-3,CAISRAGTGGPRSYNEQFF
TRBV15,CATSREGFGNTEAFF
TRBV3-1/TRBV3-2,CASSQDTVQQYF
TRBV11-2,CASSLTDRGWYGYTF
TRBV11-1,CASSLAIRASGVGTQYF
TRBV7-2,CASSLDRVSGNTIYF